This entry concerns a single T cell receptor beta chain. Its target is unknown. The data stem from a study of blood T cells in healthy people across ages. Overall study context: Every two T cells gave about one barcoded beta molecule via template switching. Study outcomes and limitations: Higher diversity, along with more naive CD4+ cells, distinguished long-lived donors from aged donors.

It was with a sample-barcoded 5' primer and a J-beta primer mix that a second PCR of about 7 to 12 cycles was run. A template-switch adaptor that had 12 random nucleotides put a tag on each cDNA molecule. MiXCR, run by TCRdb on the 5' RACE reads, gives a single entry per CDR3 protein. The sample records some 1.1 million distinct CDR3 sequences, approximately 38% being singletons. The germline CDR1 and CDR2 sequences are ENHRY and SYGVKD. The length of the CDR3 is 13 residues. Trimming shortened V by 6 bases and J by 3 bases, and 9 bases separated the two germline ends. The clonotype comes from a man between 18 and 29 years old in good health. The V gene is TRBV10-3, the J gene TRBJ2-1, with D perhaps TRBD1 (6 bases). Material for sequencing was blood. The CDR3 is CAISEQGYNEQFF. CDR3 nucleotides: TGTGCCATCAGCGAACAGGGCTACAATGAGCAGTTCTTC.